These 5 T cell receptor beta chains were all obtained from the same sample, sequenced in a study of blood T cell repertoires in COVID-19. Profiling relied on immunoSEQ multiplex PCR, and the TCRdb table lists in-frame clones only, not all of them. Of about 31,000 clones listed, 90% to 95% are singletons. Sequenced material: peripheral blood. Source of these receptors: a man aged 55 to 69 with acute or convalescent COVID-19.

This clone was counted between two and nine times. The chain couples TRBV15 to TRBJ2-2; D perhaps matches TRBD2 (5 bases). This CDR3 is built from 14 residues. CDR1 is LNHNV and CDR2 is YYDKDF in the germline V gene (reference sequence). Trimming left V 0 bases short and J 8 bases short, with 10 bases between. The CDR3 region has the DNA TGTGCCACCAGCAGAGATCGGAGAGGGGGGGAGCTGTTTTTT. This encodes CATSRDRRGGELFF. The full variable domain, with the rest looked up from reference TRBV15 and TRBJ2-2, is DAMVIQNPRYQVTQFGKPVTLSCSQTLNHNVMYWYQQKSSQAPKLLFHYYDKDFNNEADTPDNFQSRRPNTSFCFLDIRSPGLGDTAMYLCATSRDRRGGELFFGEGSRLTVL.

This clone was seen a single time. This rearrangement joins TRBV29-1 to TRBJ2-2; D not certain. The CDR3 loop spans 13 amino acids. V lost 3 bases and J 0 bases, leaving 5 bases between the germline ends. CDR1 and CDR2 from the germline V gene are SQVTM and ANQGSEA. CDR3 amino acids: CSVDGANTGELFF. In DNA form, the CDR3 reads TGCAGCGTTGACGGAGCGAACACCGGGGAGCTGTTTTTT.

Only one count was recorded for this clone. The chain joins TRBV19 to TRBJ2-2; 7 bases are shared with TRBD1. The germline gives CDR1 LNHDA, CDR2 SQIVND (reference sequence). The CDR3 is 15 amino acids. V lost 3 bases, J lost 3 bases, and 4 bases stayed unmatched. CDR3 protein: CASSISQGDTGELFF. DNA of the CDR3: TGTGCCAGTAGTATTTCCCAGGGGGACACCGGGGAGCTGTTTTTT.

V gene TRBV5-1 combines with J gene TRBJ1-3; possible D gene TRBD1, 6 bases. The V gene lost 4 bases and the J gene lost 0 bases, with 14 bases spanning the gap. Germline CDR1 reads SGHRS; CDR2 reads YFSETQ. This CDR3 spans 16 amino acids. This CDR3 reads CASSPDWTDSGNTIYF. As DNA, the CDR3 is TGCGCCAGCAGCCCCGATTGGACAGACTCTGGAAACACCATATATTTT.

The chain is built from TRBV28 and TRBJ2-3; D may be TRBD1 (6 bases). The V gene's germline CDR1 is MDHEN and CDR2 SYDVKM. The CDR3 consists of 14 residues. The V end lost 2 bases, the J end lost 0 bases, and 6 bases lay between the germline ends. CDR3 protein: CASSLQGSTDTQYF. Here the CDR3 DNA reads TGTGCCAGCAGTTTACAGGGGAGCACAGATACGCAGTATTTT.